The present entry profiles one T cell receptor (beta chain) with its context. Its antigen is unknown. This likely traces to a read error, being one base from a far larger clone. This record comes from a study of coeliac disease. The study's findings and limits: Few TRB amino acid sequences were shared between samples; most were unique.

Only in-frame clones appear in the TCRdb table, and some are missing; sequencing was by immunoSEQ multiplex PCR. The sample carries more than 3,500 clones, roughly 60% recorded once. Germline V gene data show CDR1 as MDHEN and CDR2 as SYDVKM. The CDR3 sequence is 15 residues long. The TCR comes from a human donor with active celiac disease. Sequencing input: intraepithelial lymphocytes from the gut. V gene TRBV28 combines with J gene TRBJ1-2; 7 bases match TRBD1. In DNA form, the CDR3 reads TGTGCCAGCAGTTCGGATCAGGGGGTGTCGTTTGGCTACCCCTTC. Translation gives CASSSDQGVSFGYPF.